This T cell receptor beta chain emerged from a study of blood T cell repertoires in COVID-19. Overall study context: Whether acute or convalescent, the COVID-19 samples came from the United States, Italy and Spain.

Per germline, CDR1 MNHEY and CDR2 SVGAGI. With 0 bases removed from V and 4 bases from J, the gap between germline ends came to 9 bases. CDR3 length: 14 residues. Original data processing: Using reference gene primer amplification, nucleated cell counts were estimated. Sequenced by immunoSEQ multiplex PCR; TCRdb stores in-frame clones only, minus some. D and trimming were read from the DNA, whereas the V and J calls and clone size are those reported in that table. The data hold fewer than 85,000 clones, with roughly nine tenths observed a single time. The receptor's source is a human donor in a cohort sampled during active COVID-19. Sequenced material: peripheral blood. The chain joins TRBV6-5 to TRBJ1-2; D is undetermined. CDR3: CASSYSPEGYGYTF. In DNA, the CDR3 is TGTGCCAGCAGTTACTCGCCGGAGGGCTATGGCTACACCTTC.